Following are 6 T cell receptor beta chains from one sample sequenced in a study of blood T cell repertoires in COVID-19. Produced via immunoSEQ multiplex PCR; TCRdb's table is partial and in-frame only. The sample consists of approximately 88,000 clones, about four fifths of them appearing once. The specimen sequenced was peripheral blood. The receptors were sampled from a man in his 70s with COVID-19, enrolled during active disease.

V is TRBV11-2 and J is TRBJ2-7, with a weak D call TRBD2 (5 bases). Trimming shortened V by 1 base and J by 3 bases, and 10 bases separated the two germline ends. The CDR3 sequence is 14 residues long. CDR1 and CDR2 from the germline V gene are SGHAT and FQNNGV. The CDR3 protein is CASSLAGNRYEQYF. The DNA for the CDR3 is TGTGCCAGCAGCTTAGCGGGAAACCGCTACGAGCAGTACTTC.

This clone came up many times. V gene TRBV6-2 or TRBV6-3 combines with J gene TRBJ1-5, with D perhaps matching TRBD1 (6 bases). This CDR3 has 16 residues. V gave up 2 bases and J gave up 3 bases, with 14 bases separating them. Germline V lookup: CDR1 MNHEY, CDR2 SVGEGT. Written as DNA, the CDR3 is TGTGCCAGCAGTTACCTCTCACAGGGTTACAATCAGCCCCAGCATTTT. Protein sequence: CASSYLSQGYNQPQHF.

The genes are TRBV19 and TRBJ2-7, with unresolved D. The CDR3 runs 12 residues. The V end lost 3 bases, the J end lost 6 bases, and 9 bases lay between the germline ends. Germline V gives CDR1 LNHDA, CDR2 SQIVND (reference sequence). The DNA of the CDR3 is TGTGCCAGTAGTATTCTGGCAGGCGAGCAGTACTTC. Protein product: CASSILAGEQYF.

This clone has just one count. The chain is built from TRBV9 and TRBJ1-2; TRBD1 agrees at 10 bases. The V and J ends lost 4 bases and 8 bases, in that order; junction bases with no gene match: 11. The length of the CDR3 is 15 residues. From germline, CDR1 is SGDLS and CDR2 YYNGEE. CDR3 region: CASSLTYGTGVGYTF. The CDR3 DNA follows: TGTGCCAGCAGCTTAACCTACGGGACAGGGGTAGGCTACACCTTC.

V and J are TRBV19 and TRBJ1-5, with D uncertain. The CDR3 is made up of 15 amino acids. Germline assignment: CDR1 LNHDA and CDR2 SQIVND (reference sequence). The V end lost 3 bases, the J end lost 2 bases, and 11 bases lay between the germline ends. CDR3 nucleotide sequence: TGTGCCAGTAGTATCAGGAGGGATGGCAATCAGCCCCAGCATTTT. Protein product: CASSIRRDGNQPQHF.

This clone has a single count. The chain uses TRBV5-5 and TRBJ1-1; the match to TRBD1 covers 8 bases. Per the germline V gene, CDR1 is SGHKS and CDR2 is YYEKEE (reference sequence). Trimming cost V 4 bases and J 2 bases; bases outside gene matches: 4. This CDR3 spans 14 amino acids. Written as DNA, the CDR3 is TGTGCCAGCAGCCCACAGGGGGGAAACACTGAAGCTTTCTTT. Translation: CASSPQGGNTEAFF.